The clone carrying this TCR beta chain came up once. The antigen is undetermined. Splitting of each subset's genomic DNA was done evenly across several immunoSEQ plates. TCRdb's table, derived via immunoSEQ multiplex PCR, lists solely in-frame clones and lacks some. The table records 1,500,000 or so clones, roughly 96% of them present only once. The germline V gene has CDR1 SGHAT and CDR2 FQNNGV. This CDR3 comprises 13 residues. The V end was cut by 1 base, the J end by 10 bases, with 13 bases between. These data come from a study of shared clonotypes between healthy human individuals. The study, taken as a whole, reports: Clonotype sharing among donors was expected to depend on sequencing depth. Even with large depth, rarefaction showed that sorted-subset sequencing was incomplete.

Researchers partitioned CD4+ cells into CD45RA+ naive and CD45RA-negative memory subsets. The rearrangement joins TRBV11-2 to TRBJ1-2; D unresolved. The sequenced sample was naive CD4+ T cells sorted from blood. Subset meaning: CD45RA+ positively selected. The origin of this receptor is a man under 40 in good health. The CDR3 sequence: CASSLAGAADYTF. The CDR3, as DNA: TGTGCCAGCAGCTTAGCCGGCGCAGCGGACTACACCTTC.